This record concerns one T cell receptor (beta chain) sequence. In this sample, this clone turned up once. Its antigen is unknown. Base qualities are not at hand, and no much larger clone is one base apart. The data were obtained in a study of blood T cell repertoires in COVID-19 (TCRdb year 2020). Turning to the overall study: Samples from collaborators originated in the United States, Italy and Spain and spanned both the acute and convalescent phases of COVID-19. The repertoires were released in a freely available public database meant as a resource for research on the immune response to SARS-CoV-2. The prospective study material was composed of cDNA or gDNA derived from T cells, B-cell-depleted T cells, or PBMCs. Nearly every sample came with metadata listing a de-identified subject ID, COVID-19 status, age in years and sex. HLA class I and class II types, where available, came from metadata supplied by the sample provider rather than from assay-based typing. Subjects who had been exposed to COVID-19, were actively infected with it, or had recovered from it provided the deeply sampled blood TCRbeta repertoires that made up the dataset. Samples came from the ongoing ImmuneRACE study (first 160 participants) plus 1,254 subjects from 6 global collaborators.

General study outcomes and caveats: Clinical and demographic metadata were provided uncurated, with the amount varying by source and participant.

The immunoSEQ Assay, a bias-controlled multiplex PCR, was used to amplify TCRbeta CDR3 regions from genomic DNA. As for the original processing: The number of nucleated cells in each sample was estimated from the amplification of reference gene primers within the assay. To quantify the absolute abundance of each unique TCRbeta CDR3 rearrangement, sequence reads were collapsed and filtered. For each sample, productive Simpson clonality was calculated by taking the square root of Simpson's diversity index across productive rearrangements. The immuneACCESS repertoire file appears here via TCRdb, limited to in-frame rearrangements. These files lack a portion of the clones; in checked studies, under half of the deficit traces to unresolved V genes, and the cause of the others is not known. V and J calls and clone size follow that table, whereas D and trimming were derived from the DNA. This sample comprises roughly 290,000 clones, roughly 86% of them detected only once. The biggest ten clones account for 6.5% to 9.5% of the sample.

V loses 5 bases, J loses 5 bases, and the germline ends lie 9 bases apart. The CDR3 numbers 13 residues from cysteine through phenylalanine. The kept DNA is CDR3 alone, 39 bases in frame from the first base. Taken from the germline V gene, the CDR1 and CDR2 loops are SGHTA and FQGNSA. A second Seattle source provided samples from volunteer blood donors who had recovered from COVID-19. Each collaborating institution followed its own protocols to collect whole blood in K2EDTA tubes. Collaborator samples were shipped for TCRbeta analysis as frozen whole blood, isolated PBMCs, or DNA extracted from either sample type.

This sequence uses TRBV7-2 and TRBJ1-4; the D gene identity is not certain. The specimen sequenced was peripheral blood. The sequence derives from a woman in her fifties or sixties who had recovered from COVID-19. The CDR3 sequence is CASSRVPNEKLFF. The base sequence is TGTGCCAGCAGCCGAGTTCCCAATGAAAAACTGTTTTTT. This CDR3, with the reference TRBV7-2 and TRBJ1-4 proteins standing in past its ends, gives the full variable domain GAGVSQSPSNKVTEKGKDVELRCDPISGHTALYWYRQSLGQGLEFLIYFQGNSAPDKSGLPSDRFSAERTGGSVSTLTIQRTQQEDSAVYLCASSRVPNEKLFFGSGTQLSVL.